This passage covers 3 T cell receptor beta chains from one sample sequenced in a study of T cell responses to AZD1222 COVID-19 vaccine. Profiled with immunoSEQ multiplex PCR; TCRdb holds only in-frame clones, not every one. The data hold 85,000 to 130,000 clones, with around nine tenths observed a single time. The input for sequencing was peripheral blood, taken on day 0 of AZD1222 vaccination. These receptors all come from an adult in good health.

The gene calls are TRBV5-5 and TRBJ1-4; the D is unclear. Trimming left V 5 bases short and J 5 bases short, with 4 bases between. Germline CDR1 SGHKS, CDR2 YYEKEE (reference sequence). The CDR3 consists of 11 residues. CDR3 sequence (DNA): TGTGCCAGCAGTCTCAATGAAAAACTGTTTTTT. This sequence encodes CASSLNEKLFF.

A remark on this clone: The CDR3 does not close with the conserved phenylalanine or tryptophan, likely indicating a read error. The DNA is left out, because the CDR3 cannot be placed on it with certainty; the CDR3 is given as TCRdb lists it. This rearrangement joins TRBV18 to TRBJ2-7. CDR1 and CDR2 (germline): KGHSH, LQKENI. The CDR3 sequence runs 12 residues, both termini included. CDR3 region: CASSPEPRGGEL.

The chain is built from TRBV29-1 and TRBJ2-5, with 7 bases lining up with TRBD2. Germline V lookup: CDR1 SQVTM, CDR2 ANQGSEA. The CDR3 covers 13 residues. J was trimmed by 1 base and V by 6 bases; bases with no gene match: 5. The CDR3: CSVRAGLQETQYF. The CDR3 DNA is TGCAGCGTCAGAGCGGGGCTCCAAGAGACCCAGTACTTC.